Listed below are T cell receptor beta chains from one sample, sequenced in a study of cytomegalovirus exposure and HLA in healthy donors. TCRdb's table, derived via immunoSEQ multiplex PCR, lists solely in-frame clones and lacks some. The sample shows tens of thousands of clones, 83% of them seen only once. The sequenced sample consisted of PBMCs. The receptors originated from a young man in good health and CMV-seronegative. CDR3s include the opening cysteine and the closing phenylalanine or tryptophan. Fields, in order: clone size, J gene, D gene, V gene, CDR3 protein, CDR3 DNA. The D gene is left open where the match is weak. Part of the rows lack a size; the others show once, few, many or a class for expanded clones.

.,TRBJ2-1,TRBD2,TRBV7-3,CASSLGTSPNEQFF,TGTGCCAGCAGCCTCGGGACTAGTCCCAATGAGCAGTTCTTC
.,TRBJ2-6,.,TRBV5-1,CASSLTERSGANVLTF,TGCGCCAGCAGCTTGACTGAGAGGTCTGGGGCCAACGTCCTGACTTTC
.,TRBJ1-2,TRBD1,TRBV6-5,CASSYGQATAYGYTF,TGTGCCAGCAGTTACGGACAGGCCACCGCTTATGGCTACACCTTC
.,TRBJ2-3,.,TRBV7-3,CASRPTGLDTQYF,TGTGCCAGCAGACCTACAGGGTTAGATACGCAGTATTTT
.,TRBJ2-1,.,TRBV4-2,CASSQGVGDYNEQFF,TGTGCCAGCAGCCAAGGGGTAGGAGACTACAATGAGCAGTTCTTC
.,TRBJ2-1,TRBD2,TRBV5-1,CASSPSGPYNEQFF,TGCGCCAGCAGCCCTAGCGGGCCCTACAATGAGCAGTTCTTC
.,TRBJ2-7,TRBD1,TRBV6-1,CASSEPGRTGNYEQYF,TGTGCCAGCAGTGAACCAGGACGGACAGGGAACTACGAGCAGTACTTC
.,TRBJ2-7,.,TRBV15,CATSRDTGIDEQYF,TGTGCCACCAGCAGAGATACGGGGATTGACGAGCAGTACTTC
.,TRBJ2-2,TRBD1,TRBV5-1,CASSLLGTGAHTGELFF,TGCGCCAGCAGCTTGTTAGGGACAGGGGCCCATACCGGGGAGCTGTTTTTT
.,TRBJ1-2,TRBD1,TRBV27,CASSSYRDRGGYGYTF,TGTGCCAGCAGTTCTTATCGAGACAGGGGCGGCTATGGCTACACCTTC
.,TRBJ1-6,TRBD1,TRBV9,CASSGQGGNSPLHF,TGTGCCAGCAGTGGACAGGGAGGTAATTCACCCCTCCACTTT
.,TRBJ2-7,TRBD1,TRBV5-1,CASSSGQGAREQYF,TGCGCCAGCAGCTCGGGACAGGGGGCGAGGGAGCAGTACTTC
.,TRBJ2-7,TRBD2,TRBV5-1,CASSLGTSGSYEQYF,TGCGCCAGCAGCTTGGGGACTAGCGGGTCCTACGAGCAGTACTTC
few,TRBJ2-7,.,TRBV6-6,CASSYAPDRSYEQYF,TGTGCCAGCAGTTACGCTCCGGACAGATCCTACGAGCAGTACTTC
.,TRBJ2-5,.,TRBV18,CASSGQYQETQYF,TGTGCCAGCTCCGGACAGTACCAAGAGACCCAGTACTTC
.,TRBJ2-1,TRBD2,TRBV6-1,CASSASGGVHEQFF,TGTGCCAGCAGTGCTAGCGGGGGGGTTCATGAGCAGTTCTTC
once,TRBJ1-1,.,TRBV7-2,CASSLQGSNTEAFF,TGTGCCAGCAGCTTACAGGGATCGAACACTGAAGCTTTCTTT
.,TRBJ1-5,.,TRBV29-1,CSVEVRRRNQPQHF,TGCAGCGTTGAGGTGCGTCGGAGAAATCAGCCCCAGCATTTT
.,TRBJ2-7,.,TRBV7-9,CSSSLTTGPLGEQYF,TGTTCCAGCAGCTTAACAACAGGGCCCCTGGGGGAGCAGTACTTC
few,TRBJ1-1,TRBD1,TRBV30,CAWSEGQGRTEAFF,TGTGCCTGGAGTGAGGGACAGGGTCGCACTGAAGCTTTCTTT
.,TRBJ2-3,.,TRBV5-7,CASSVGQLHTDTQYF,TGTGCCAGCAGCGTAGGACAGTTACACACAGATACGCAGTATTTT
.,TRBJ1-3,.,TRBV11-2,CASSPGQSGNTIYF,TGTGCCAGCAGCCCTGGACAGTCTGGAAACACCATATATTTT
.,TRBJ2-3,.,TRBV29-1,CSISEGADTQYF,TGCAGCATATCGGAGGGAGCAGATACGCAGTATTTT
.,TRBJ2-7,.,TRBV27,CASRPGTSSSHEQYF,TGTGCCAGCAGGCCCGGGACAAGCAGCTCCCACGAGCAGTACTTC
.,TRBJ1-2,.,TRBV9,CASSALGADYGYTF,TGTGCCAGCAGCGCCCTAGGAGCGGATTATGGCTACACCTTC
.,TRBJ2-1,TRBD2,TRBV7-9,CSSSLTSGGDHEQFF,TGTTCCAGCAGCCTCACTAGCGGGGGGGACCATGAGCAGTTCTTC
.,TRBJ1-5,.,TRBV18,CASSPKREGGQPQHF,TGTGCCAGCTCACCGAAGAGGGAGGGGGGTCAGCCCCAGCATTTT
.,TRBJ2-1,.,TRBV4-3,CASSRLANNEQFF,TGCGCCAGCAGCCGGCTAGCTAACAATGAGCAGTTCTTC
few,TRBJ1-6,.,TRBV9,CASSVAGESGYSPLHF,TGTGCCAGCAGCGTAGCTGGGGAGAGTGGGTATTCACCCCTCCACTTT
.,TRBJ1-1,.,TRBV7-9,CASSLMGGDTEAFF,TGTGCCAGCAGCTTAATGGGGGGTGACACTGAAGCTTTCTTT
.,TRBJ2-1,.,TRBV18,CASSPGPGVSSYNEQFF,TGTGCCAGCTCACCAGGGCCAGGCGTTAGCTCCTACAATGAGCAGTTCTTC
.,TRBJ2-7,.,TRBV11-2,CASSSLQELSSYEQYF,TGTGCCAGCAGCTCTTTACAGGAGTTGAGCTCCTACGAGCAGTACTTC
.,TRBJ2-2,TRBD1,TRBV18,CASSIQGVTGELFF,TGTGCCAGCTCGATCCAGGGGGTAACCGGGGAGCTGTTTTTT
.,TRBJ2-5,.,TRBV4-1,CASSQKGAPETQYF,TGCGCCAGCAGCCAAAAAGGGGCCCCCGAGACCCAGTACTTC
.,TRBJ1-5,.,TRBV6-6,CASSDNVRAQPQHF,TGTGCCAGCAGTGACAACGTCAGGGCTCAGCCCCAGCATTTT
.,TRBJ2-7,TRBD2,TRBV6-6,CASSYGEGGLYEQYF,TGTGCCAGCAGTTACGGGGAGGGTGGGCTTTACGAGCAGTACTTC
.,TRBJ2-3,TRBD2,TRBV6-1,CASSELAGGPDTQYF,TGTGCCAGCAGTGAACTAGCGGGAGGGCCAGATACGCAGTATTTT
few,TRBJ2-7,TRBD1,TRBV6-5,CASSYMTGASDEQYF,TGTGCCAGCAGTTACATGACAGGGGCTTCGGACGAGCAGTACTTC
once,TRBJ2-3,.,TRBV4-3,CASSQEGGSTDTQYF,TGCGCCAGCAGCCAAGAGGGCGGGAGCACAGATACGCAGTATTTT
.,TRBJ1-5,TRBD1,TRBV2,CASRDRANQPQHF,TGTGCCAGCAGGGACAGGGCAAATCAGCCCCAGCATTTT
few,TRBJ2-7,TRBD1,TRBV5-1,CASSWDRQGVYEQYF,TGCGCCAGCAGCTGGGATCGACAGGGTGTCTACGAGCAGTACTTC
.,TRBJ2-7,TRBD1,TRBV10-3,CAISESGQGDEQYF,TGTGCCATCAGTGAGTCGGGACAGGGGGACGAGCAGTACTTC
.,TRBJ2-1,TRBD2,TRBV7-3,CASSPGTAGGNEQFF,TGTGCCAGCAGCCCCGGAACTGCGGGAGGGAATGAGCAGTTCTTC
.,TRBJ2-2,TRBD1,TRBV23-1,CASSRAGQGAVPELFF,TGCGCCAGCAGTCGCGCGGGACAGGGAGCGGTCCCAGAGCTGTTTTTT
.,TRBJ1-5,.,TRBV7-2,CASSLIQGNQPQHF,TGTGCCAGCAGCTTAATACAGGGCAATCAGCCCCAGCATTTT
.,TRBJ2-7,TRBD1,TRBV7-6,CASSSLRDRRFEQYF,TGTGCCAGCAGCTCCCTCCGGGACAGGAGGTTCGAGCAGTACTTC
.,TRBJ1-5,TRBD1,TRBV6-5,CASRPDRGSNQPQHF,TGTGCCAGCAGGCCCGACAGGGGTAGCAATCAGCCCCAGCATTTT
.,TRBJ1-2,.,TRBV9,CASSPHSGDGYTF,TGTGCCAGCAGCCCCCACTCAGGGGATGGCTACACCTTC
.,TRBJ2-1,.,TRBV20-1,CSAGASHEQFF,TGCAGTGCTGGCGCTAGCCATGAGCAGTTCTTC
.,TRBJ2-1,.,TRBV6-5,CASTMGGRSGDEQFF,TGTGCCAGCACCATGGGGGGGCGGTCTGGGGATGAGCAGTTCTTC